Reported below is one TCR beta chain. This sample is part of a study of cytomegalovirus exposure and HLA in healthy donors. As for the study in general: In terms of ancestry, the Caucasian-associated cluster contained roughly 81% of the approximately 420 genotyped donors.

The primer mix had 60 Vbeta and 13 Jbeta primers. The authors' processing: Approximately 12 million of the about 80 million unique TCR beta chains counted in a later analysis were shared. Generated by immunoSEQ multiplex PCR, the TCRdb table keeps only in-frame clones and is missing some. V and J calls and clone size are as listed in that table; D and trimming were resolved from the DNA. The table lists approximately 110,000 clones. Trimming at V came to 6 bases and at J to 2 bases, leaving 3 bases not matched to a gene. Germline loops: CDR1 GTSNPN, CDR2 SVGIG (reference sequence). The CDR3 has 13 amino acids.

The V gene is TRBV30, the J gene TRBJ1-5; 8 positions match TRBD1. Material: PBMCs. This sequence was found in a man younger than 35 in good health and CMV-seronegative. In DNA form, the CDR3 reads TGTGCCTGCCTGACAGGGGGCAATCAGCCCCAGCATTTT. Translating gives CACLTGGNQPQHF.